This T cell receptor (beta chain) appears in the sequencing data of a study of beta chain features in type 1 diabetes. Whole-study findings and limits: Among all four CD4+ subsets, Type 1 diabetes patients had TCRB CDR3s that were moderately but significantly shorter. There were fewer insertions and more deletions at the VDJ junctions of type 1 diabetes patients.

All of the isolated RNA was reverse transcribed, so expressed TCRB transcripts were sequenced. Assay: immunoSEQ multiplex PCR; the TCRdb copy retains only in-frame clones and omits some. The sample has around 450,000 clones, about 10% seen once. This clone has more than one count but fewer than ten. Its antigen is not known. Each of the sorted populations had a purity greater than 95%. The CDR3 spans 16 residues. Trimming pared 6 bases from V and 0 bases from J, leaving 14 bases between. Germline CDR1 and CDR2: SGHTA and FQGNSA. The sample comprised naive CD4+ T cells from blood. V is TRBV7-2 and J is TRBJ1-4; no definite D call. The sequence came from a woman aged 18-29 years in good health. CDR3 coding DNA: TGTGCCAGCAGTTATAACCCCGGGACAACTAATGAAAAACTGTTTTTT. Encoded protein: CASSYNPGTTNEKLFF.